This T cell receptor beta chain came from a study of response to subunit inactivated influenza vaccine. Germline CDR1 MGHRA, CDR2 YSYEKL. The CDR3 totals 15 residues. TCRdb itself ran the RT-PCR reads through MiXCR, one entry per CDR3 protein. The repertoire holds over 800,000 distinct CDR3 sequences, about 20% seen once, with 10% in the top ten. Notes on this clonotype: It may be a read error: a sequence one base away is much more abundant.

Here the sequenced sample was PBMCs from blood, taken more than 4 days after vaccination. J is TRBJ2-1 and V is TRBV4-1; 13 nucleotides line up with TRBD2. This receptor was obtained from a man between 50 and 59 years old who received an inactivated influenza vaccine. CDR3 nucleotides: TGCGCCAGCGCAACTAGCGGGGGGGCCTACAATGAGGAGTTCTTC. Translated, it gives CASATSGGAYNEEFF.